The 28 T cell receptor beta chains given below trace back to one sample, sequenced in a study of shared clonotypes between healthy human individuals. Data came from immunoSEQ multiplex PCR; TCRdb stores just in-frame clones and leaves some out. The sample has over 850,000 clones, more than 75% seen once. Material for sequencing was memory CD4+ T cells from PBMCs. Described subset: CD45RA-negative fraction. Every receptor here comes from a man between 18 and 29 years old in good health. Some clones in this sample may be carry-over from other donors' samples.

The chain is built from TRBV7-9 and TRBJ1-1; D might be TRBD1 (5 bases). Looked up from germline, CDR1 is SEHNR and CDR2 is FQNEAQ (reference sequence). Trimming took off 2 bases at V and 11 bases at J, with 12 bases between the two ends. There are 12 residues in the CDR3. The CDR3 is CASSLPGTNAFF. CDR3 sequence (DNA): TGTGCCAGCAGCTTACCAGGGACTAACGCTTTCTTT.

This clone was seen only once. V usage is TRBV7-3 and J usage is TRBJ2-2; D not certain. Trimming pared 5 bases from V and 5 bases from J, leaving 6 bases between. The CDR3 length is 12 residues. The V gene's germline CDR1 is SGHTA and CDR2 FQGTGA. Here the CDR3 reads CASSPQTGELFF. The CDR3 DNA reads TGTGCCAGCAGCCCCCAGACCGGGGAGCTGTTTTTT.

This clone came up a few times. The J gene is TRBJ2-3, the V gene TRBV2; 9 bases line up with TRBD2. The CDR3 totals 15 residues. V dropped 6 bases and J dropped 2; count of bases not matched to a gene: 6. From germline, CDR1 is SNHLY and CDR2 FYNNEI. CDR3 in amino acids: CASRTTSGYTDTQYF. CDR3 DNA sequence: TGTGCCAGCAGGACGACTAGCGGATACACAGATACGCAGTATTTT.

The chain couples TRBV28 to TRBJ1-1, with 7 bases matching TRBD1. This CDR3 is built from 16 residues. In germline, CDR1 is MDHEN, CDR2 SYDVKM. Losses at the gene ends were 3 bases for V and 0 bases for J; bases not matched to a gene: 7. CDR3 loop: CASSLVRGPLNTEAFF. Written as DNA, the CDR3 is TGTGCCAGCAGTTTGGTGAGGGGGCCGCTGAACACTGAAGCTTTCTTT.

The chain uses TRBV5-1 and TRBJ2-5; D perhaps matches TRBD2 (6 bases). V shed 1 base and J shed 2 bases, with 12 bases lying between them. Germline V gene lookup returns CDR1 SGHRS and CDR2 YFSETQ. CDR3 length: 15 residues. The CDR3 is CASSLSSGSQETQYF. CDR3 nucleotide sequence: TGCGCCAGCAGCTTGAGTAGCGGAAGTCAAGAGACCCAGTACTTC.

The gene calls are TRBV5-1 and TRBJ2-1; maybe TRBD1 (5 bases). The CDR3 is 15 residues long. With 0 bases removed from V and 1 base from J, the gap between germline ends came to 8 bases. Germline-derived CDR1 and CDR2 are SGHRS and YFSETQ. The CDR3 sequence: CASSLAQGSYNEQFF. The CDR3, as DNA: TGCGCCAGCAGCTTGGCGCAGGGTTCCTACAATGAGCAGTTCTTC.

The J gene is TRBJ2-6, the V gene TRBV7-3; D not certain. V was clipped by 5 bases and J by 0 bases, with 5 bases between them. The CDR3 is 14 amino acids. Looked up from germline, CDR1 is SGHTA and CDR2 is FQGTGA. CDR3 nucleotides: TGTGCCAGCAGCCGTCGCTCTGGGGCCAACGTCCTGACTTTC. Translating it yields CASSRRSGANVLTF.

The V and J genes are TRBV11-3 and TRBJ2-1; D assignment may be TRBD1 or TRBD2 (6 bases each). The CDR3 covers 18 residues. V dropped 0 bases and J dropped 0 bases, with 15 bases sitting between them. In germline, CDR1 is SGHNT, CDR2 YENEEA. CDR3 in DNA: TGTGCCAGCAGCTTAGAGGGGGGCCGATCACTCTCCTACAATGAGCAGTTCTTC. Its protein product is CASSLEGGRSLSYNEQFF.

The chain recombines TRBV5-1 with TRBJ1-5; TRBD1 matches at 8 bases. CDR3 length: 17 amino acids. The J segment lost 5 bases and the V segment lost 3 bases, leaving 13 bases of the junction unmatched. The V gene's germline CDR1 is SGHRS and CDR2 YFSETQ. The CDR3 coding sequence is TGCGCCAGCAGCTCTCCCCCGGACAGGGTGGGGGATCAGCCCCAGCATTTT. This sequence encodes CASSSPPDRVGDQPQHF.

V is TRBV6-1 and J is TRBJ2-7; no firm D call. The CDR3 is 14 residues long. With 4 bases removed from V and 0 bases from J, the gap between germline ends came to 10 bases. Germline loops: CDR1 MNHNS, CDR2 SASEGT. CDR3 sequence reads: CASSGTHSSYEQYF. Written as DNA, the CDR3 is TGTGCCAGCAGTGGGACCCACAGCTCCTACGAGCAGTACTTC.

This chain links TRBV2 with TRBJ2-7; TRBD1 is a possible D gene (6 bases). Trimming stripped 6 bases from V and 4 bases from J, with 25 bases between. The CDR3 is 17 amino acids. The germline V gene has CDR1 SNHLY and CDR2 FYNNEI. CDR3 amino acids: CASRERRLDSRPYEQYF. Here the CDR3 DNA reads TGTGCCAGCAGAGAGAGACGCCTGGACAGCCGCCCTTACGAGCAGTACTTC.

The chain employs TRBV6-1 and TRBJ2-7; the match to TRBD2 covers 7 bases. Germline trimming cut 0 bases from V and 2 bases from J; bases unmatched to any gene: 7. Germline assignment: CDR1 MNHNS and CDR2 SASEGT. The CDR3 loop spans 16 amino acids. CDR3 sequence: CASSEASGGGPYEQYF. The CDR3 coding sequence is TGTGCCAGCAGTGAAGCTTCGGGGGGAGGGCCCTACGAGCAGTACTTC.

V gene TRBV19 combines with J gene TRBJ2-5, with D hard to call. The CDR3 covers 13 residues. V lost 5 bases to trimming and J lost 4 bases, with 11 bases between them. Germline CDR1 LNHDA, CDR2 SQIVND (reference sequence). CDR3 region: CASSLQWSETQYF. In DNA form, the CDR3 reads TGTGCCAGTAGTCTTCAATGGTCAGAGACCCAGTACTTC.

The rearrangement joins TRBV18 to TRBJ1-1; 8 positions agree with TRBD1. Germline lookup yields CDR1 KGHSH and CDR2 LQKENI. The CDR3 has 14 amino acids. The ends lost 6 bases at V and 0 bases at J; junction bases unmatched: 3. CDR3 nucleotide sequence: TGTGCCAGCTCCTGGACAGGGATGAACACTGAAGCTTTCTTT. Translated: CASSWTGMNTEAFF. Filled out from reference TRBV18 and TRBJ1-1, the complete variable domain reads NAGVMQNPRHLVRRRGQEARLRCSPMKGHSHVYWYRQLPEEGLKFMVYLQKENIIDESGMPKERFSAEFPKEGPSILRIQQVVRGDSAAYFCASSWTGMNTEAFFGQGTRLTVV.

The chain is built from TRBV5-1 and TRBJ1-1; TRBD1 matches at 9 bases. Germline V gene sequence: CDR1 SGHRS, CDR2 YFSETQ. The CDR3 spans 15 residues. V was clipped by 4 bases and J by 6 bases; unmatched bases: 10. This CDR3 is CASSAVGQGFPEAFF. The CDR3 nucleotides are TGCGCCAGCAGCGCGGTTGGACAGGGGTTCCCTGAAGCTTTCTTT.

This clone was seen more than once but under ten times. The CDR3 here is CASSSLSGANTEAFF. The CDR3 DNA sequence: TGTGCCAGCAGTTCTCTATCGGGGGCTAACACTGAAGCTTTCTTT. The chain is built from TRBV6-5 and TRBJ1-1; D may be TRBD1 (6 bases). Between the trimmed V and J ends, which lost 4 bases and 2 bases, there was a span of 14 bases. This CDR3 spans 15 amino acids. CDR1 is MNHEY and CDR2 is SVGAGI in the germline V gene.

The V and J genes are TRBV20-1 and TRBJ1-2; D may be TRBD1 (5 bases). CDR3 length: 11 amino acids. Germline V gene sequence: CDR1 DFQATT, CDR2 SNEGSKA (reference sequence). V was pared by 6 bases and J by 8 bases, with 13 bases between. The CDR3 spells CSAGGATGYTF. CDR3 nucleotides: TGCAGTGCGGGCGGGGCTACAGGCTACACCTTC.

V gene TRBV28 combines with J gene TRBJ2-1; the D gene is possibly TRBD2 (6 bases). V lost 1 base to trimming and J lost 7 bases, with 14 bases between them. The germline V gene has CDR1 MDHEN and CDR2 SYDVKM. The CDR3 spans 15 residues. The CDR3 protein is CASSLSGSGSNEQFF. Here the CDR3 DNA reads TGTGCCAGCAGTTTATCCGGGAGTGGGTCTAATGAGCAGTTCTTC.

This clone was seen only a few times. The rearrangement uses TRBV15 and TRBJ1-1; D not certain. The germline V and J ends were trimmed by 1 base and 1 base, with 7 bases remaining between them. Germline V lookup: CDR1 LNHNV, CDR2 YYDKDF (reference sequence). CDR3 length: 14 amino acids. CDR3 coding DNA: TGTGCCACCAGCAGAGTTGAGGGGAACACTGAAGCTTTCTTT. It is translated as CATSRVEGNTEAFF.

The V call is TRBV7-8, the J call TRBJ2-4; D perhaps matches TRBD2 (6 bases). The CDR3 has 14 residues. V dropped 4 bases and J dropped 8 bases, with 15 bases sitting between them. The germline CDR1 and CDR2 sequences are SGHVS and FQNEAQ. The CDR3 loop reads CASSSRGIEDIQYF. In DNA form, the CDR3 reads TGTGCCAGCAGCTCTCGGGGGATTGAGGACATTCAGTACTTC.

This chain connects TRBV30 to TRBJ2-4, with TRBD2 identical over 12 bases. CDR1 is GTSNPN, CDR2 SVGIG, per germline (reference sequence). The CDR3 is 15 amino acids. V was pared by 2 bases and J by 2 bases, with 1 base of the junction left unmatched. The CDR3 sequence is CAWSLAGGSKNIQYF. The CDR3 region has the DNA TGTGCCTGGAGTCTAGCGGGAGGGTCCAAAAACATTCAGTACTTC. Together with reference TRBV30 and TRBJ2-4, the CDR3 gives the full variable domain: SQTIHQWPATLVQPVGSPLSLECTVEGTSNPNLYWYRQAAGRGLQLLFYSVGIGQISSEVPQNLSASRPQDRQFILSSKKLLLSDSGFYLCAWSLAGGSKNIQYFGAGTRLSVL.

For the CDR3, the DNA is TGTGCCAGCAGCTTATACCTAGCGTCGATGAATGAGCAGTTCTTC. Encoded protein: CASSLYLASMNEQFF. V usage is TRBV7-3 and J usage is TRBJ2-1; TRBD2 is a possible D gene (6 bases). CDR1 is SGHTA, CDR2 FQGTGA, per germline. V dropped 2 bases and J dropped 7 bases, with 15 bases sitting between them. The CDR3 consists of 15 residues.

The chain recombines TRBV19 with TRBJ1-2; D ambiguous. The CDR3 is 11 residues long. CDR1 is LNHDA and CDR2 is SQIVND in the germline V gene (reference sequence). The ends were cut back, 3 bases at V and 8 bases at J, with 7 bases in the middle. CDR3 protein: CASSMIGGYTF. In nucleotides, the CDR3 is TGTGCCAGTAGTATGATAGGCGGCTACACCTTC.

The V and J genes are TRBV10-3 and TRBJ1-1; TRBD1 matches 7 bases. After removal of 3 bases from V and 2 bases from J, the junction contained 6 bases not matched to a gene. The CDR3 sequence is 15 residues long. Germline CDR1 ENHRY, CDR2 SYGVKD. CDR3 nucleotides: TGTGCCATCAGTGAAGTCGGGACAGCCAACACTGAAGCTTTCTTT. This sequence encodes CAISEVGTANTEAFF.

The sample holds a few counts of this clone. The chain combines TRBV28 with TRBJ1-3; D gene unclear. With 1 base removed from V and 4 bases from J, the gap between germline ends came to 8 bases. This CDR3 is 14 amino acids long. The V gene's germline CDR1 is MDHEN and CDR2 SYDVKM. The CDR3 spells CASSLSTRGNTIYF. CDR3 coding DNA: TGTGCCAGCAGTTTATCCACACGAGGAAACACCATATATTTT. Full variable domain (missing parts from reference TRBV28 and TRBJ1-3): DVKVTQSSRYLVKRTGEKVFLECVQDMDHENMFWYRQDPGLGLRLIYFSYDVKMKEKGDIPEGYSVSREKKERFSLILESASTNQTSMYLCASSLSTRGNTIYFGEGSWLTVV.

CDR3: CASSRSDEGEKLFF. The CDR3 DNA follows: TGTGCCAGTAGTCGCTCCGACGAGGGGGAAAAACTGTTTTTT. V is TRBV19 and J is TRBJ1-4, with D possibly matching TRBD1 (5 bases). From germline, CDR1 is LNHDA and CDR2 SQIVND (reference sequence). The CDR3 sequence is 14 residues long. V was pared by 5 bases and J by 8 bases, with 15 bases between.

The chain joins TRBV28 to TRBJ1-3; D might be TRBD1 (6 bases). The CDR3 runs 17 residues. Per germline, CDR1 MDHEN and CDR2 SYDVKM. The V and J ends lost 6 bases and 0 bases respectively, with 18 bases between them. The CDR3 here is CASRQHLGGLSGNTIYF. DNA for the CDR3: TGTGCCAGCAGACAACACTTGGGGGGGCTCTCTGGAAACACCATATATTTT.

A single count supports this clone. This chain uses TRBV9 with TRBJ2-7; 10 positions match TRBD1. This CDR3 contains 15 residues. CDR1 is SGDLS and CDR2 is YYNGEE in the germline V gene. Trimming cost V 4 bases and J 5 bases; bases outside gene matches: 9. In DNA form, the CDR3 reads TGTGCCAGCAGCCCTACAAGGGACAGGGGAAACGAGCAGTACTTC. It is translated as CASSPTRDRGNEQYF. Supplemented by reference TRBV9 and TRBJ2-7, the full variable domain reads DSGVTQTPKHLITATGQRVTLRCSPRSGDLSVYWYQQSLDQGLQFLIQYYNGEERAKGNILERFSAQQFPDLHSELNLSSLELGDSALYFCASSPTRDRGNEQYFGPGTRLTVT.